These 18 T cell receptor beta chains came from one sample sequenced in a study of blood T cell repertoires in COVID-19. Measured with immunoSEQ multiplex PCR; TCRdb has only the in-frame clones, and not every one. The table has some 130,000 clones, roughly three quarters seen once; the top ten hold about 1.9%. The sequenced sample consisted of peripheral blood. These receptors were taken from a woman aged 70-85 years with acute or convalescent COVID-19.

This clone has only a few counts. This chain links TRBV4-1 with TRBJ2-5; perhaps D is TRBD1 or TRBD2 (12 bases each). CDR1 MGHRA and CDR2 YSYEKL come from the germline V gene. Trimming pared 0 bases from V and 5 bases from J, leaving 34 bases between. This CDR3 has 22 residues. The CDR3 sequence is CASSQELGTGGHPTSGRETQYF. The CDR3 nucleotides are TGCGCCAGCAGCCAAGAATTGGGGACAGGGGGCCACCCTACTAGCGGGAGGGAGACCCAGTACTTC.

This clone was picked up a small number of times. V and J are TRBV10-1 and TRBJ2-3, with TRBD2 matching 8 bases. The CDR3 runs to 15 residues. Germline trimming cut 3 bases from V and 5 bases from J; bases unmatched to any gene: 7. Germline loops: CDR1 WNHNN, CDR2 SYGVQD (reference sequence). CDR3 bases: TGCGCCAGCAGTGACTCGCGGGGGGCTGGAGATACGCAGTATTTT. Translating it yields CASSDSRGAGDTQYF.

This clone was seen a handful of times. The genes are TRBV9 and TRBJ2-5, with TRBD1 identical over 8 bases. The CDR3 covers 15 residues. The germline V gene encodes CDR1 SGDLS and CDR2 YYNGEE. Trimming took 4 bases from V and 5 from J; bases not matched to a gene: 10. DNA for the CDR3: TGTGCCAGCAGCCCCCGGCAGGGGGCAGGTGAGACCCAGTACTTC. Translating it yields CASSPRQGAGETQYF.

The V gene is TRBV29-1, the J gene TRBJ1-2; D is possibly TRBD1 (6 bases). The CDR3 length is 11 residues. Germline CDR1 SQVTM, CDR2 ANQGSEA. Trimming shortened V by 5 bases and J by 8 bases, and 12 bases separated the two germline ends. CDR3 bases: TGCAGCGTTCAGGACAGCTTAGGCTACACCTTC. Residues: CSVQDSLGYTF.

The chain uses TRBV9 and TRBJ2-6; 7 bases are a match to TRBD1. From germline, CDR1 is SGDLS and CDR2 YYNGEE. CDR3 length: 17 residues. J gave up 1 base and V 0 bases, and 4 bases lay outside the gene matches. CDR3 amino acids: CASSVAWDRSGANVLTF. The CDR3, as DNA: TGTGCCAGCAGCGTAGCTTGGGACAGATCTGGGGCCAACGTCCTGACTTTC.

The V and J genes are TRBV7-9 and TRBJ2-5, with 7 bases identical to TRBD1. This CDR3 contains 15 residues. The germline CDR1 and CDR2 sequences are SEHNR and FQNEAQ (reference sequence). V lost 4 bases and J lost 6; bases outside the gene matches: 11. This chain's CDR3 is CASSSRTGTRKTQYF. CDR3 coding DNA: TGTGCCAGCAGCTCCCGGACAGGCACGAGGAAGACCCAGTACTTC.

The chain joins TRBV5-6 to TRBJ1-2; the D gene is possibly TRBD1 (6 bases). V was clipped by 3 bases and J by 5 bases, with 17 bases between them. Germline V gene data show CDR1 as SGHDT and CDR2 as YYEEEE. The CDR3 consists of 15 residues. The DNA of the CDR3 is TGTGCCAGCAGCTATGGACAGCTTCTTTATTATGGCTACACCTTC. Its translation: CASSYGQLLYYGYTF.

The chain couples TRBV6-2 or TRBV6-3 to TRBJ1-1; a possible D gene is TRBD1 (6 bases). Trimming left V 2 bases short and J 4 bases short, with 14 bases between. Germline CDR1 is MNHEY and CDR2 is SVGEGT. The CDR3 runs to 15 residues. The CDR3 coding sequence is TGTGCCAGCAGTTACCCCCGAGGGGGGGCCACTGAAGCTTTCTTT. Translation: CASSYPRGGATEAFF.

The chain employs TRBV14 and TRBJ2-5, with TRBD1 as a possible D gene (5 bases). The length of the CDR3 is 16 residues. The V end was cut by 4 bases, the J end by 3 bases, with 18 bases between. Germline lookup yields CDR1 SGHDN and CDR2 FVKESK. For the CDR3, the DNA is TGTGCCAGCAGCCCCCGAGGCCCGCAGGGTAAAGAGACCCAGTACTTC. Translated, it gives CASSPRGPQGKETQYF.

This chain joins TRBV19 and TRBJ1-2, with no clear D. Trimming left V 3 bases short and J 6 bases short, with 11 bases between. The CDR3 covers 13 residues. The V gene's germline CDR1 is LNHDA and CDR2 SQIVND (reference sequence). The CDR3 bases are TGTGCCAGTAGTATGGTAATAACTCATGGCTACACCTTC. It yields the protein CASSMVITHGYTF.

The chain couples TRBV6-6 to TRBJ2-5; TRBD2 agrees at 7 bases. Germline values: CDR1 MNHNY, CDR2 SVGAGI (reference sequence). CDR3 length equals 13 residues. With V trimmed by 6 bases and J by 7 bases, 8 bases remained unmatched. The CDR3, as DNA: TGTGCCAGCAGCCGAGGACTAGGCGGGACCCAGTACTTC. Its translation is CASSRGLGGTQYF.

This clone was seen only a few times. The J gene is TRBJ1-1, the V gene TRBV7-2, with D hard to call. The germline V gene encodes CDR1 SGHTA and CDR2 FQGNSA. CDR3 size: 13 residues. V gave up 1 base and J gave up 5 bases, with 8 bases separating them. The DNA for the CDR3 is TGTGCCAGCAGCTTAGAAGCGAGGACTGAAGCTTTCTTT. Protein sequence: CASSLEARTEAFF.

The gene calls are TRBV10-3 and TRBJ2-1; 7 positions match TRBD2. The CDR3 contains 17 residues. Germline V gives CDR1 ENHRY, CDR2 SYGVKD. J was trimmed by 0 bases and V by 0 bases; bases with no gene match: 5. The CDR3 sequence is CAISESGLAVSYNEQFF. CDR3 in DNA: TGTGCCATCAGTGAGTCAGGTCTAGCGGTCTCCTACAATGAGCAGTTCTTC.

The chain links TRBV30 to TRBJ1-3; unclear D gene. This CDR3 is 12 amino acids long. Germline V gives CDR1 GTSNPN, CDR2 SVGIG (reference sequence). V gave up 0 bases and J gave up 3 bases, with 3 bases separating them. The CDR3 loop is CAWSVHGNTIYF. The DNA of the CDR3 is TGTGCCTGGAGTGTACATGGAAACACCATATATTTT.

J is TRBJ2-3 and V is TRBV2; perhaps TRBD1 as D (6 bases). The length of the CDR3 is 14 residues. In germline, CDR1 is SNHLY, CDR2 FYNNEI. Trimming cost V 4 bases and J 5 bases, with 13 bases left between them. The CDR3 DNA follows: TGTGCCAGCAGTGGTATGGGGGCCGGAGATACGCAGTATTTT. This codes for CASSGMGAGDTQYF.

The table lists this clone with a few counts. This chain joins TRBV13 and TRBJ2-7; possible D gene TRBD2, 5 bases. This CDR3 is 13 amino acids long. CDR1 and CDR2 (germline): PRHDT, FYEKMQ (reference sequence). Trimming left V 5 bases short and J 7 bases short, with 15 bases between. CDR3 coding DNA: TGTGCCAGCAGCACGGGGTCCCGAGGAGAGCAGTACTTC. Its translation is CASSTGSRGEQYF.

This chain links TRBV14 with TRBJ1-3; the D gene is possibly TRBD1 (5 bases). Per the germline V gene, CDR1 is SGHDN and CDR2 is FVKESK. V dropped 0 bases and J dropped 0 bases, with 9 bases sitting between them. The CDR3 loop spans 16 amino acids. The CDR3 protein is CASSQDGHYSGNTIYF. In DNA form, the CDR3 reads TGTGCCAGCAGCCAAGATGGACACTACTCTGGAAACACCATATATTTT.

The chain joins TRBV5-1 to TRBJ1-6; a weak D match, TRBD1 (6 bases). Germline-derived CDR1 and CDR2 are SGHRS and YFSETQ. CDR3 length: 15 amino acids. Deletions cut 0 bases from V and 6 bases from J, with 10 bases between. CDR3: CASSLDRASNSPLHF. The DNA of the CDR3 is TGCGCCAGCAGCTTGGACAGGGCCTCTAATTCACCCCTCCACTTT.